This TCR beta chain was profiled in a study of T-cell memory formation after mild COVID-19. General observations from the study: Largely, contracting CD4+ clones fell within CM and EM, and contracting CD8+ clones within EMRA.

MiXCR, applied by TCRdb to the 5' RACE reads, yields one record per CDR3 protein. The sample lists hundreds of thousands of distinct CDR3 sequences, roughly 21% occurring once. In the case of this clonotype: Its antigen remains unidentified.

The TCR was taken from an adult woman who had mild COVID-19 (a few samples of this study predate the infection). Cell type and time point are not known. Sequencing was performed on PBMCs or a T cell subset sorted from them (not recorded which).

The CDR3 here is CASSWGTGTEARAFF. CDR3 bases: TGTGCCAGCAGCTGGGGGACAGGGACCGAGGCTAGAGCTTTCTTT. J is TRBJ1-1 and V is TRBV7-2, with 9 bases matching TRBD1. CDR1 and CDR2 from the germline V gene are SGHTA and FQGNSA. This CDR3 has 15 residues. Trimming cost V 4 bases and J 10 bases; bases outside gene matches: 13.